This T cell receptor (beta chain) was sequenced in a study of blood T cell repertoires in COVID-19. Across the whole study: Acute and convalescent COVID-19 samples came from the United States, Italy and Spain.

The CDR3 runs 17 residues. Trimming at V came to 3 bases and at J to 5 bases, leaving 13 bases not matched to a gene. Germline V gives CDR1 SGDLS, CDR2 YYNGEE. Data came from immunoSEQ multiplex PCR; TCRdb stores just in-frame clones and leaves some out. The profile shows 490,000 or so clones, 80% to 90% of them singletons. Enrolled through a virtual design, the participants were between 18 and 89 years of age and came from roughly 22 US areas. Self-reported history from a screening survey and questionnaire set each donor's cohort. Recovery meant two consecutive negative NP/OP PCR tests, professional clearance, or resolved symptoms.

The chain is built from TRBV9 and TRBJ2-3; 9 positions agree with TRBD2. Sequenced sample: PBMCs or T cells enriched from blood (not recorded which). The receptor's source is a woman in her sixties who had recovered from COVID-19. The CDR3 nucleotides are TGTGCCAGCAGCGCTCCACGTGCGGGGGGGGCACAAGATACGCAGTATTTT. Translating gives CASSAPRAGGAQDTQYF.